This T cell receptor (beta chain) derives from a study of cytomegalovirus exposure and HLA in healthy donors. Germline CDR1 and CDR2: LNHNV and YYDKDF (reference sequence). This CDR3 spans 15 amino acids. The ends lost 5 bases at V and 3 bases at J; junction bases unmatched: 5. Amplification used 60 Vbeta primers and 13 Jbeta primers. The repertoire was sequenced with immunoSEQ multiplex PCR; TCRdb's copy has only in-frame clones and lacks some. The sample lists 150,000 or so clones; approximately 84% were seen once. V usage is TRBV15 and J usage is TRBJ2-3; 10 nucleotides line up with TRBD2. The sequencing input was PBMCs. The sequence was collected from a woman aged 50 to 60 in good health and CMV-seropositive. The CDR3, as DNA: TGTGCCACCAGCTTGGCAGCGGGAGGGACAGATACGCAGTATTTT. Translated, it gives CATSLAAGGTDTQYF.